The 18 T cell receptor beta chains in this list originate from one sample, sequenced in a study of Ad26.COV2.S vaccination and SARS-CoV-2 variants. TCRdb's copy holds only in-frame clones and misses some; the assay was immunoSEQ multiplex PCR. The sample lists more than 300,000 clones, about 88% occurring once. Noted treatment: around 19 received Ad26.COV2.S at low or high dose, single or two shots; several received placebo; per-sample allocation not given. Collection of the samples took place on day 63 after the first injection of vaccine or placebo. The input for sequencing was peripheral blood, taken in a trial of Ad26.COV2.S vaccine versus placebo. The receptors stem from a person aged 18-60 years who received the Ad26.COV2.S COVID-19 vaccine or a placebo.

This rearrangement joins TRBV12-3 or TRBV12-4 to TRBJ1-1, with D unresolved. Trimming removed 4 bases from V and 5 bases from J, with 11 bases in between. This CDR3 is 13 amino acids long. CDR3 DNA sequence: TGTGCCAGCAGTTCTAAAGGGCGAACTGAAGCTTTCTTT. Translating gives CASSSKGRTEAFF.

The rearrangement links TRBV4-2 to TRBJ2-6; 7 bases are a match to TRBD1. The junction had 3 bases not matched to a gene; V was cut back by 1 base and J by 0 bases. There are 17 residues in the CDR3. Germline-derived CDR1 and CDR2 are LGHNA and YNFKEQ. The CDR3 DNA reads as TGTGCCAGCAGCCAAGTACAGGGGCCCTCTGGGGCCAACGTCCTGACTTTC. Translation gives CASSQVQGPSGANVLTF.

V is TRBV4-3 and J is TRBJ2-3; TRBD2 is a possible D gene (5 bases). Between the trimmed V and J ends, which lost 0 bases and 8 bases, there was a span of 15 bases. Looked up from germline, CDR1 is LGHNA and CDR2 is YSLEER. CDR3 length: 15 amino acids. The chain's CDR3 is CASSQDTGLAGTQYF. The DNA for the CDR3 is TGCGCCAGCAGCCAAGATACCGGACTCGCGGGTACGCAGTATTTT.

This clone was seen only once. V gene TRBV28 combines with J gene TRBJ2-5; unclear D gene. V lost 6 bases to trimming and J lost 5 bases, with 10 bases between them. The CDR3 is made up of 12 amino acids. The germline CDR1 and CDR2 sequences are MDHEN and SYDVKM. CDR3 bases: TGTGCCAGCAGCCAAGGACGGGAGACCCAGTACTTC. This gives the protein CASSQGRETQYF. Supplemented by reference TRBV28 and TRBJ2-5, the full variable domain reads DVKVTQSSRYLVKRTGEKVFLECVQDMDHENMFWYRQDPGLGLRLIYFSYDVKMKEKGDIPEGYSVSREKKERFSLILESASTNQTSMYLCASSQGRETQYFGPGTRLLVL.

The CDR3 bases are TGTGCCAGCAGTGAAAGGGAGGCCAGGGGGTTCTACGAGCAGTACTTC. Translated, it gives CASSEREARGFYEQYF. This rearrangement joins TRBV6-1 to TRBJ2-7; D is possibly TRBD1 (7 bases). The CDR3 is 16 residues long. Germline values: CDR1 MNHNS, CDR2 SASEGT. V shed 2 bases and J shed 3 bases, with 17 bases lying between them.

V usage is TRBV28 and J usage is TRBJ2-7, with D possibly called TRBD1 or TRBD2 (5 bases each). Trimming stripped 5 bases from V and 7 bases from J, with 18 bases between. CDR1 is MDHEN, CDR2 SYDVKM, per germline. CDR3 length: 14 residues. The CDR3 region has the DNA TGTGCCAGCAGTATACCGGGACGGAGCTCGGAGCAGTACTTC. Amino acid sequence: CASSIPGRSSEQYF. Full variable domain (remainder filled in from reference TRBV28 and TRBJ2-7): DVKVTQSSRYLVKRTGEKVFLECVQDMDHENMFWYRQDPGLGLRLIYFSYDVKMKEKGDIPEGYSVSREKKERFSLILESASTNQTSMYLCASSIPGRSSEQYFGPGTRLTVT.

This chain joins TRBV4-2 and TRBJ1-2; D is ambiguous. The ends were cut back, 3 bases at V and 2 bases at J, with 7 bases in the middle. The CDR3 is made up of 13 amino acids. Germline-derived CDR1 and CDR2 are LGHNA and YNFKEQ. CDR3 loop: CASSHGGNYGYTF. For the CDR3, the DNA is TGTGCCAGCAGCCACGGAGGGAACTATGGCTACACCTTC.

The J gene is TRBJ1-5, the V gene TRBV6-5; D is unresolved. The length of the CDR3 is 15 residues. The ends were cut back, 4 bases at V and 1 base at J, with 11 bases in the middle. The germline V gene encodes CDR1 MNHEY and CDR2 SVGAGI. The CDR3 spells CASSSEGLSNQPQHF. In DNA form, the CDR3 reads TGTGCCAGCAGTTCGGAAGGGTTGAGCAATCAGCCCCAGCATTTT.

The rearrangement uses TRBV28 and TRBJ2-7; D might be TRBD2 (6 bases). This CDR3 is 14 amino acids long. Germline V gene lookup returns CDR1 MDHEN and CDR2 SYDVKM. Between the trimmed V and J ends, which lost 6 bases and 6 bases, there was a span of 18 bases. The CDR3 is CASRSGLAYSEQYF. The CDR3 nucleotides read TGTGCCAGCAGATCTGGGCTAGCGTATTCCGAGCAGTACTTC.

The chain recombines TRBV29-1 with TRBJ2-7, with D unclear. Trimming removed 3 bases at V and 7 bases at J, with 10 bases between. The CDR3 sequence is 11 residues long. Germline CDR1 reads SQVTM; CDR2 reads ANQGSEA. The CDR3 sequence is CSVDASQEQYF. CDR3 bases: TGCAGCGTTGATGCCTCGCAGGAGCAGTACTTC.

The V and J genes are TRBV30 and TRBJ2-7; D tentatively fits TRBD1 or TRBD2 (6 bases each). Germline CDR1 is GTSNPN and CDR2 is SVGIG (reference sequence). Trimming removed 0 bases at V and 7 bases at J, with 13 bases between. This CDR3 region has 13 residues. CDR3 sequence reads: CAWSVTGAWEQYF. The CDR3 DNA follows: TGTGCCTGGAGTGTAACGGGGGCTTGGGAGCAGTACTTC.

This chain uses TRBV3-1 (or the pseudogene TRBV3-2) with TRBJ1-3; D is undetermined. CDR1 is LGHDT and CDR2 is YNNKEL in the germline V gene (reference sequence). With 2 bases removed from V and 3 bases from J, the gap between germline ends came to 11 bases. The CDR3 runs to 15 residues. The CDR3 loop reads CASSQMSGSGNTIYF. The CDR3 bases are TGTGCCAGCAGCCAAATGTCTGGGAGTGGAAACACCATATATTTT.

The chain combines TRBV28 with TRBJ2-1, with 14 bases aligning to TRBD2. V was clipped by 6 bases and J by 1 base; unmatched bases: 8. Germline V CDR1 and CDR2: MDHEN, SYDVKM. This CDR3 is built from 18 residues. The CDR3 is CASSPGLAGEVSYNEQFF. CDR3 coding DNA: TGTGCCAGCAGCCCGGGACTAGCGGGAGAAGTATCCTACAATGAGCAGTTCTTC.

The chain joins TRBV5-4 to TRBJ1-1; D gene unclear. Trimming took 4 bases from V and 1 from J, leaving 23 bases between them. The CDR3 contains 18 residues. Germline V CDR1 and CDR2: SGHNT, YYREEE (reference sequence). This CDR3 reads CASSRQMLVGFSNTEAFF. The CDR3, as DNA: TGTGCCAGCAGCCGCCAGATGCTCGTCGGATTTTCGAACACTGAAGCTTTCTTT.

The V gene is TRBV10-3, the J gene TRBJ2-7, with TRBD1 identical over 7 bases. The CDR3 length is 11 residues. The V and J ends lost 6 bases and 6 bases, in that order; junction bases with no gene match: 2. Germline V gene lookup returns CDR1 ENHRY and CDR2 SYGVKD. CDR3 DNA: TGTGCCATCAGGGGACAGTCCGAGCAGTACTTC. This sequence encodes CAIRGQSEQYF.

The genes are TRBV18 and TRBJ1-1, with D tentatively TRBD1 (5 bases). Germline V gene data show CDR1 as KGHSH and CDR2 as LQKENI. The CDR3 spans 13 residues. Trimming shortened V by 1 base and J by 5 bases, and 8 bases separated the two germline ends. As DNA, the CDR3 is TGTGCCAGCTCACCACGCGACAGAACTGAAGCTTTCTTT. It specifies CASSPRDRTEAFF.

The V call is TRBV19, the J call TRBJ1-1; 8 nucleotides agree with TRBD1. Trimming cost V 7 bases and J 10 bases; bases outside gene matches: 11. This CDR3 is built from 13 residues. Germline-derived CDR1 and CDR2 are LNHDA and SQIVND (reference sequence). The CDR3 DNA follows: TGTGCCAGTACCTGGCAGGGGGCCCCTGGAGCTTTCTTT. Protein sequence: CASTWQGAPGAFF.

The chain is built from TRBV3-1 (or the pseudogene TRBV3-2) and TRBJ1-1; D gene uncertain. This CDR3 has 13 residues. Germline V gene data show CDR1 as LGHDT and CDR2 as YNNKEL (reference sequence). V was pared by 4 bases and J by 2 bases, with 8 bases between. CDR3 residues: CASSPKRNTEAFF. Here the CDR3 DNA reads TGTGCCAGCAGCCCAAAAAGAAACACTGAAGCTTTCTTT.